This TCR beta chain emerged from a study of T cells in Graves' hyperthyroidism and ophthalmopathy. Study-wide context: Peripheral blood specimens were obtained at initial diagnosis, prior to any treatment.

Patients between 18 and 65 years old had hyperthyroidism, newly diagnosed and lasting under 2 months. Uncontrolled infection, other autoimmune disease, pregnancy or lactation barred patients from enrollment. The CDR3 runs 15 residues. The germline V gene has CDR1 SGHRS and CDR2 YFSETQ. With V trimmed by 7 bases and J by 1 base, 8 bases remained unmatched. This clonotype was detected many times. Its antigen remains unknown. General observations from the study: The model's output predicted ophthalmopathy at a median of 6.5 months prior to onset.

The source material, RNA transcripts, was used to amplify TCR beta CDR3 regions. Primed by the HTBI set, a first-round RT-PCR was run on the TCR CDR3. MiXCR, applied by TCRdb to the multiplex PCR reads, yields one record per CDR3 protein. The sample shows around 340,000 distinct CDR3 sequences, roughly 13% of them seen only once. This receptor was obtained from a woman in her 30s with Graves' hyperthyroidism. V is TRBV5-1 and J is TRBJ1-1; 9 bases fit TRBD1. Sequences were obtained from blood. CDR3 DNA sequence: TGCGCCAGCGGCCCGGACAGGGGTACGAACACTGAAGCTTTCTTT. Encoded protein: CASGPDRGTNTEAFF.